Presented here are 22 T cell receptor beta chains from one specimen sequenced in a study of blood T cells in healthy people across ages. Using a J-beta primer mix together with a sample-barcoded 5' primer, a second PCR was run for roughly 6 to 12 cycles. TCRdb reprocessed the 5' RACE reads via MiXCR and lists one record per CDR3 protein. The sample yields hundreds of thousands of distinct CDR3 sequences, about a fifth seen once. The sample consisted of blood. The receptors shown here come from a man aged 70-80 years in good health.

The rearrangement links TRBV20-1 to TRBJ2-5, with 9 bases matching TRBD1. Per the germline V gene, CDR1 is DFQATT and CDR2 is SNEGSKA (reference sequence). The CDR3 consists of 19 residues. Trimming took 0 bases from V and 8 from J; bases not matched to a gene: 22. The DNA for the CDR3 is TGCAGTGCTAGAGATCTCCAGGACAGGGGCTGGAAACCAAGATTAACCCAGTACTTC. Its protein is CSARDLQDRGWKPRLTQYF.

This clonotype was found a few times. V is TRBV7-2 and J is TRBJ2-5, with 11 bases that match TRBD2. V shed 5 bases and J 2 bases; nucleotides not matched to a gene: 1. The CDR3 runs 14 residues. CDR1 and CDR2 from the germline V gene are SGHTA and FQGNSA. The CDR3 protein is CASSTSGSQETQYF. The CDR3 DNA reads TGTGCCAGCAGCACTAGCGGGAGTCAAGAGACCCAGTACTTC.

This clonotype was seen repeatedly, ten times or more. J is TRBJ2-5 and V is TRBV7-8; possible D gene TRBD2, 6 bases. Trimming removed 3 bases at V and 5 bases at J, with 16 bases between. The germline gives CDR1 SGHVS, CDR2 FQNEAQ. CDR3 size: 15 residues. The CDR3 is CASSFAGGAAETQYF. The CDR3 nucleotides read TGTGCCAGCAGCTTCGCCGGGGGTGCGGCGGAGACCCAGTACTTC.

This clonotype was counted a few times. The V gene is TRBV28, the J gene TRBJ2-4, with a possible D match to TRBD2 (5 bases). V was pared by 2 bases and J by 6 bases, with 8 bases between. The CDR3 contains 13 residues. The germline V gene encodes CDR1 MDHEN and CDR2 SYDVKM. The CDR3 loop reads CASSLGSVNIQYF. In DNA, the CDR3 is TGTGCCAGCAGTTTAGGTAGCGTAAACATTCAGTACTTC.

As for this clonotype: The junction and the germline gene differ at one end; a read error may be behind it. This chain connects TRBV5-5 to TRBJ2-1, with 7 bases that match TRBD2. Germline CDR1 is SGHKS and CDR2 is YYEKEE (reference sequence). This CDR3 comprises 15 residues. The chain's CDR3 is CACSVSGDGIGEQFF. Here the CDR3 DNA reads TGTGCCTGCAGCGTAAGCGGGGATGGGATTGGTGAGCAGTTCTTC.

This clonotype appeared a few times. The V and J genes are TRBV28 and TRBJ1-1; 9 bases are a match to TRBD1. The V gene's germline CDR1 is MDHEN and CDR2 SYDVKM. The CDR3 is 15 amino acids. Trimming cost V 9 bases and J 2 bases; bases outside gene matches: 10. As DNA, the CDR3 is TGTGCCAGGGTGCGAACAGGGGGCTTAAACACTGAAGCTTTCTTT. It translates to CARVRTGGLNTEAFF.

The chain links TRBV5-8 to TRBJ2-5; 7 bases are a match to TRBD1. Per the germline V gene, CDR1 is SGHTS and CDR2 is YDEGEE. This CDR3 is built from 14 residues. J gave up 4 bases and V 4 bases, and 7 bases lay outside the gene matches. The CDR3: CASSHTGVAETQYF. CDR3 coding DNA: TGTGCCAGCAGCCATACAGGGGTAGCAGAGACCCAGTACTTC.

This clonotype was observed a handful of times. The rearrangement links TRBV10-3 to TRBJ1-4, with D perhaps matching TRBD1 (6 bases). The CDR3 is made up of 15 amino acids. CDR1 is ENHRY and CDR2 is SYGVKD in the germline V gene. Trimming cost V 2 bases and J 2 bases, with 9 bases left between them. This CDR3 reads CAISEGQKTNEKLFF. The CDR3 DNA sequence: TGTGCCATCAGTGAGGGACAGAAGACTAATGAAAAACTGTTTTTT.

The chain uses TRBV6-1 and TRBJ1-2; 7 nucleotides line up with TRBD1. The CDR3 consists of 12 residues. J lost 8 bases, V lost 7 bases, and 7 bases had no gene match. Per germline, CDR1 MNHNS and CDR2 SASEGT. CDR3 protein: CASTARGSGYTF. The CDR3 bases are TGTGCCAGCACGGCCAGGGGGAGCGGCTACACCTTC.

V gene TRBV10-3 combines with J gene TRBJ2-3; 16 positions match TRBD2. The CDR3 runs 19 residues. J gave up 2 bases and V 7 bases, and 12 bases lay outside the gene matches. Germline V gives CDR1 ENHRY, CDR2 SYGVKD. The CDR3 bases are TGTGCCATCACCCCTGGGACTAGCGGGAGGGCCCATCCCACAGATACGCAGTATTTT. This translates into CAITPGTSGRAHPTDTQYF.

To note about this clonotype: The junction and the germline gene differ at one end; a read error may be behind it. The chain couples TRBV3-1 to TRBJ2-3; 10 bases map to TRBD2. The CDR3 runs to 16 residues. From germline, CDR1 is LGHDT and CDR2 YNNKEL (reference sequence). DNA of the CDR3: TGTGCCAGCAGCCAAGGACTAGCGGGCGGCACAGATCCGCAGTATTTT. It yields the protein CASSQGLAGGTDPQYF.

This chain links TRBV5-1 with TRBJ2-5, with D hard to call. CDR1 is SGHRS and CDR2 is YFSETQ in the germline V gene. The CDR3 contains 14 residues. V was cut by 0 bases and J by 4 bases, with 10 bases left in between. The CDR3 here is CASSLALAPETQYF. CDR3 nucleotides: TGCGCCAGCAGCTTGGCCTTAGCCCCAGAGACCCAGTACTTC.

This clonotype was observed a handful of times. The chain recombines TRBV5-1 with TRBJ2-4, with 7 bases aligning to TRBD2. The CDR3 has 13 amino acids. Germline CDR1 is SGHRS and CDR2 is YFSETQ. The ends lost 5 bases at V and 6 bases at J; junction bases unmatched: 5. The CDR3 region is CASRREYGNIQYF. The CDR3 DNA follows: TGCGCCAGCAGGCGGGAGTACGGAAACATTCAGTACTTC.

In this sample, this clonotype turned up a few times. The V call is TRBV12-3 or TRBV12-4, the J call TRBJ2-3, with D possibly TRBD2 on 5 matching bases. The CDR3 is 13 residues long. The V and J ends lost 4 bases and 4 bases respectively, with 9 bases between them. The CDR3 loop reads CASSYGEPDTQYF. CDR3 coding DNA: TGTGCCAGCAGTTACGGGGAGCCAGATACGCAGTATTTT.

This clonotype was recorded at least ten times. The J gene is TRBJ1-6, the V gene TRBV20-1, with D tentatively TRBD1 (5 bases). Germline CDR1 DFQATT, CDR2 SNEGSKA (reference sequence). The germline V and J ends were trimmed by 1 base and 5 bases, with 6 bases remaining between them. This CDR3 is built from 13 residues. This CDR3 reads CSARGGNNSPLHF. In DNA form, the CDR3 reads TGCAGTGCTAGAGGGGGGAATAATTCACCCCTCCACTTT.

This clonotype was seen a handful of times. V is TRBV20-1 and J is TRBJ2-3; the D gene is possibly TRBD2 (6 bases). V lost 0 bases and J 4 bases, leaving 20 bases between the germline ends. CDR3 size: 17 residues. Germline V CDR1 and CDR2: DFQATT, SNEGSKA (reference sequence). This CDR3 is CSARDEERASWADTQYF. CDR3 coding DNA: TGCAGTGCTAGAGATGAGGAGCGGGCGTCATGGGCAGATACGCAGTATTTT.

The CDR3 protein is CSASATGIPDTQYF. CDR3 DNA sequence: TGCAGTGCTTCCGCGACTGGGATCCCAGATACGCAGTATTTT. V and J are TRBV20-1 and TRBJ2-3; D remains unclear. The CDR3 is 14 amino acids. Germline values: CDR1 DFQATT, CDR2 SNEGSKA (reference sequence). With 5 bases removed from V and 4 bases from J, the gap between germline ends came to 16 bases.

V is TRBV5-5 and J is TRBJ2-1, with 7 bases identical to TRBD2. Germline CDR1 and CDR2: SGHKS and YYEKEE (reference sequence). The V segment lost 2 bases and the J segment 0 bases; nucleotides outside the gene matches: 2. The CDR3 runs 15 residues. The CDR3 sequence: CASSFASGSYNEQFF. Here the CDR3 DNA reads TGTGCCAGCAGCTTTGCTAGCGGCTCCTACAATGAGCAGTTCTTC. Full variable domain (missing parts from reference TRBV5-5 and TRBJ2-1): DAGVTQSPTHLIKTRGQQVTLRCSPISGHKSVSWYQQVLGQGPQFIFQYYEKEERGRGNFPDRFSARQFPNYSSELNVNALLLGDSALYLCASSFASGSYNEQFFGPGTRLTVL.

V is TRBV28 and J is TRBJ2-2, with no clear D. Per the germline V gene, CDR1 is MDHEN and CDR2 is SYDVKM. This CDR3 contains 13 residues. Trimming pared 8 bases from V and 0 bases from J, leaving 7 bases between. CDR3 loop: CASFEPNTGELFF. In DNA, the CDR3 is TGTGCCAGCTTCGAGCCGAACACCGGGGAGCTGTTTTTT.

In its sample, this clonotype was seen many times. CDR3 DNA sequence: TGCAGCGTTGAAGGGGAATGGACTGAAGCTTTCTTT. Translating it yields CSVEGEWTEAFF. The gene calls are TRBV29-1 and TRBJ1-1; no firm D call. The CDR3 contains 12 residues. V shed 1 base and J shed 5 bases, with 8 bases lying between them. The V gene's germline CDR1 is SQVTM and CDR2 ANQGSEA. Filled out from reference TRBV29-1 and TRBJ1-1, the complete variable domain reads SAVISQKPSRDICQRGTSLTIQCQVDSQVTMMFWYRQQPGQSLTLIATANQGSEATYESGFVIDKFPISRPNLTFSTLTVSNMSPEDSSIYLCSVEGEWTEAFFGQGTRLTVV.

CDR3 nucleotide sequence: TGTGCCAGCAGCCCCGACAGGGGACGCTCCTACGAGCAGTACGTC. Its protein product is CASSPDRGRSYEQYV. The chain employs TRBV6-5 and TRBJ2-7, with 8 nucleotides matching TRBD1. Trimming at V came to 6 bases and at J to 0 bases, leaving 7 bases not matched to a gene. The CDR3 extends over 15 amino acids. The germline V gene encodes CDR1 MNHEY and CDR2 SVGAGI.

This clonotype is a singleton in its sample. The chain couples TRBV20-1 to TRBJ1-5; no clear D gene. The CDR3 contains 15 residues. Germline lookup yields CDR1 DFQATT and CDR2 SNEGSKA (reference sequence). V was pared by 3 bases and J by 2 bases, with 14 bases between. Here the CDR3 reads CSASGGERGNQPQHF. The CDR3 DNA reads as TGCAGTGCTAGCGGCGGGGAGAGGGGCAATCAGCCCCAGCATTTT.